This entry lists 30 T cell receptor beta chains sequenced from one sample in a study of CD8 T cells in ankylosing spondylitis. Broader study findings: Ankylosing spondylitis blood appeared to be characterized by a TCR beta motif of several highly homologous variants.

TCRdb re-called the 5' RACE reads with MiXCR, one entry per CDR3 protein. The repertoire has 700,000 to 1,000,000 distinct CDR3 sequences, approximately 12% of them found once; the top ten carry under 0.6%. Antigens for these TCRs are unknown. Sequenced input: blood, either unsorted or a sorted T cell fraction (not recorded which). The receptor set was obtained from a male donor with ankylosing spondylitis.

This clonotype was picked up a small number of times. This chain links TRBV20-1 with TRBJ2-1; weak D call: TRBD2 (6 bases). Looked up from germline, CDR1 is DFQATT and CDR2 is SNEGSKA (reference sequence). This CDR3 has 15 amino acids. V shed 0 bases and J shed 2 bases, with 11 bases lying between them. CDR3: CSAREGLEAYNEQFF. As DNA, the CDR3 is TGCAGTGCTAGAGAGGGACTTGAGGCCTACAATGAGCAGTTCTTC.

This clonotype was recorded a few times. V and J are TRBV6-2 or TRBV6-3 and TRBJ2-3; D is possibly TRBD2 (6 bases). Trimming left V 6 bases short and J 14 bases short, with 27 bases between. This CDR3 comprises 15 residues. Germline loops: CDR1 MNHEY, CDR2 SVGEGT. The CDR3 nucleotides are TGTGCCAGCAGGACGACTAGTCAGTCCACTTGGCAGTGGTATTTT. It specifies CASRTTSQSTWQWYF.

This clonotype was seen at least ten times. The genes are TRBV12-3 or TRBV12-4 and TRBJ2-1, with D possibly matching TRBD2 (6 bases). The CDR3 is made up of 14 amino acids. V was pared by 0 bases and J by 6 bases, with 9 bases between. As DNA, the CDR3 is TGTGCCAGCAGTTTAGCCGGAGGGGTCAATGAGCAGTTCTTC. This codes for CASSLAGGVNEQFF.

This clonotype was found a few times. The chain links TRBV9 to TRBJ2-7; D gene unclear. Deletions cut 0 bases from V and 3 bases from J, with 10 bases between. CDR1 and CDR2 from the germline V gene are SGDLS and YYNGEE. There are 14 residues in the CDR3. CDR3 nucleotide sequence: TGTGCCAGCAGCGTAGCCCCGGAGAACTACGAGCAGTACTTC. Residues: CASSVAPENYEQYF.

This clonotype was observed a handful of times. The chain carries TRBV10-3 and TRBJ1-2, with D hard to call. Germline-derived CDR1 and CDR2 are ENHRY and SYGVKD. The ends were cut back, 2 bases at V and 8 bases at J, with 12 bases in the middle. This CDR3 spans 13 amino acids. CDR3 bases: TGTGCCATCAGTGAGCAGGATGGCGTCGGCTACACCTTC. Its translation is CAISEQDGVGYTF.

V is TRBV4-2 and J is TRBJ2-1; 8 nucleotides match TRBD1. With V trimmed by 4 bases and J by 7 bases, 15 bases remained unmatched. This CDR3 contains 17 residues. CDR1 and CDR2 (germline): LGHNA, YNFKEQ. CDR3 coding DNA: TGTGCCAGCAGCCCTGATGGGAACAGGGGGAATGGGAATGAGCAGTTCTTC. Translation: CASSPDGNRGNGNEQFF.

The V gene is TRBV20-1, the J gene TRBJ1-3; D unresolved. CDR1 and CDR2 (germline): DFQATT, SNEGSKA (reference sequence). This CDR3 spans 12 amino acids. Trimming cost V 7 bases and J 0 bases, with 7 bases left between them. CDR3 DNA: TGCAGTGTTTCGAACTCTGGAAACACCATATATTTT. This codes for CSVSNSGNTIYF.

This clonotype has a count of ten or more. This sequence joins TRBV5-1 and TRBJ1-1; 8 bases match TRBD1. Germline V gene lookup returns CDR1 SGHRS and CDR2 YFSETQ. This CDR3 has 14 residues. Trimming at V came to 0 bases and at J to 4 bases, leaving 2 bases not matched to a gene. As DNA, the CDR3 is TGCGCCAGCAGCTTGGGGACAGGGTTCACTGAAGCTTTCTTT. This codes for CASSLGTGFTEAFF.

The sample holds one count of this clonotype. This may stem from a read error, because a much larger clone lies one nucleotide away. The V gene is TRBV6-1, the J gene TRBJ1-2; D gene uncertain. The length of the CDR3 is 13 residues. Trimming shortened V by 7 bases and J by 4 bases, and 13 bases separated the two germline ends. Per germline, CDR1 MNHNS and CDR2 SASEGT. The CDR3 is CASTGNLLYGYTF. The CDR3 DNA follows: TGTGCCAGCACAGGTAACCTGCTCTATGGCTACACCTTC.

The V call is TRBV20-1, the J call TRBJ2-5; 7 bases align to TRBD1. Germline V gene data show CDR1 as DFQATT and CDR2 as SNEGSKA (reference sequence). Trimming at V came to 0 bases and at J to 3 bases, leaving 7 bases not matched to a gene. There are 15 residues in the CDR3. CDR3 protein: CSARDQGRGKETQYF. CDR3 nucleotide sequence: TGCAGTGCTAGAGATCAGGGCAGGGGGAAAGAGACCCAGTACTTC.

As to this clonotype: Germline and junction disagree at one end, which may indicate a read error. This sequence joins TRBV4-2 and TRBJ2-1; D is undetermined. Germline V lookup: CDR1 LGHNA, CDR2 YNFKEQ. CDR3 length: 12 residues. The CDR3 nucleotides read TGTGCCAGCAGCCCCTCCTTCAATGAGCAGTTCTTC. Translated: CASSPSFNEQFF.

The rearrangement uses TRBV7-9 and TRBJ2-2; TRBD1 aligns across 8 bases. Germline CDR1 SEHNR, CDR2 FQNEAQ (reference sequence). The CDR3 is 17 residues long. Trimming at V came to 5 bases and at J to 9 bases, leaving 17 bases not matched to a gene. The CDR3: CASSAPGTGGLVRELFF. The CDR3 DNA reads TGTGCCAGCAGCGCACCCGGGACAGGAGGTCTCGTACGGGAGCTGTTTTTT.

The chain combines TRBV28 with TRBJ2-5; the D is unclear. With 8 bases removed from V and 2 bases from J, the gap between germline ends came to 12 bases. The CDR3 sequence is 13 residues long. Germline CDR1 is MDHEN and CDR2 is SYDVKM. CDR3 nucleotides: TGTGCCAGCCGGGCAGCAGATCAAGAGACCCAGTACTTC. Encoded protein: CASRAADQETQYF.

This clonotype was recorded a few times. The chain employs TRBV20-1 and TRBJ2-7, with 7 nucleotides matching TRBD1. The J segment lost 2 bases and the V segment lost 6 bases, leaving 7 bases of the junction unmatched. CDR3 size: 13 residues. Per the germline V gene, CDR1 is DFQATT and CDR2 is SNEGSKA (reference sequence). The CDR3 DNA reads TGCAGTGCACCCGACAGGGTACCCTACGAGCAGTACTTC. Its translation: CSAPDRVPYEQYF.

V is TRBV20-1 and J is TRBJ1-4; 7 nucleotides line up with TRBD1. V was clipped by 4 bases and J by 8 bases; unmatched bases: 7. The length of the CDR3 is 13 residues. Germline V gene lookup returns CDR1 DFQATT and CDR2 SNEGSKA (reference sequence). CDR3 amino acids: CSATGQESEKLFF. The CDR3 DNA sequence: TGCAGTGCTACCGGACAGGAAAGCGAAAAACTGTTTTTT.

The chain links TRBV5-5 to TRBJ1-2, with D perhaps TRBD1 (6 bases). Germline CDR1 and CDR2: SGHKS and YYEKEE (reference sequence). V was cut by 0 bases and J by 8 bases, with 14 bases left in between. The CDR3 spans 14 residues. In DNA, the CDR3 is TGTGCCAGCAGCTTGGGGATACAGGGTGAGGGCTACACCTTC. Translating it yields CASSLGIQGEGYTF. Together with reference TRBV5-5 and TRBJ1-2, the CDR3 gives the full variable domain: DAGVTQSPTHLIKTRGQQVTLRCSPISGHKSVSWYQQVLGQGPQFIFQYYEKEERGRGNFPDRFSARQFPNYSSELNVNALLLGDSALYLCASSLGIQGEGYTFGSGTRLTVV.

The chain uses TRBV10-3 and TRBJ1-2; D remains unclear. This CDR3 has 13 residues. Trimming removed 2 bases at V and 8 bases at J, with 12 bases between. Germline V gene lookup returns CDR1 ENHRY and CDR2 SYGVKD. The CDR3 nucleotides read TGTGCCATCAGTGAGGGGGATCCGAGGGGCTACACCTTC. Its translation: CAISEGDPRGYTF.

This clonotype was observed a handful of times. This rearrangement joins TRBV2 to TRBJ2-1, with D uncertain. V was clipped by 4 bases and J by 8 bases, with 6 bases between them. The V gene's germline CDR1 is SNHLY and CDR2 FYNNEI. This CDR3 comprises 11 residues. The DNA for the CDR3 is TGTGCCAGCAGTGTTCACCATGAGCAGTTCTTC. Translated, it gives CASSVHHEQFF.

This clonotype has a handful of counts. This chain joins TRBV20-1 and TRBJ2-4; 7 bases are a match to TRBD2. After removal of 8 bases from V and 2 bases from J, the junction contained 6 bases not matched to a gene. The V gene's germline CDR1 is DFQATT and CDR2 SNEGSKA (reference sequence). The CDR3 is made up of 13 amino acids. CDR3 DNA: TGCAGTATACTAGCGCCTTCCAAAAACATTCAGTACTTC. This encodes CSILAPSKNIQYF.

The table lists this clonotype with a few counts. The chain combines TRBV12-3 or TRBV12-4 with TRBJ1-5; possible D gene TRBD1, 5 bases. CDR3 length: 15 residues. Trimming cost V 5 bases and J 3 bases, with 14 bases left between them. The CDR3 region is CASSTGTEYNQPQHF. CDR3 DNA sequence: TGTGCCAGCAGTACCGGGACGGAATACAATCAGCCCCAGCATTTT.

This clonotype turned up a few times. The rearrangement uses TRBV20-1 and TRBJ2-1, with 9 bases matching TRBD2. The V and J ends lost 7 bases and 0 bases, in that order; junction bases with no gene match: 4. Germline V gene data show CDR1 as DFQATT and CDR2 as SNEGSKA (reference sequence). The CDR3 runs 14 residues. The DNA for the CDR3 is TGCAGTGTTACGACTAGCGGCTCCTACAATGAGCAGTTCTTC. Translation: CSVTTSGSYNEQFF.

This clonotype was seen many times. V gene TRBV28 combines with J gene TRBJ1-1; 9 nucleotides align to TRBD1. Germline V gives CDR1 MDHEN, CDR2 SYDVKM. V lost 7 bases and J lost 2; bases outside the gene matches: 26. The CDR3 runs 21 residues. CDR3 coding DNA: TGTGCCAGCACCTATTTCCCGGACAGGGGAATACCTGGGATGTTCAACACTGAAGCTTTCTTT. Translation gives CASTYFPDRGIPGMFNTEAFF.

The CDR3 protein is CSAMSGGRDEQYF. CDR3 sequence (DNA): TGCAGTGCTATGAGCGGGGGGCGCGACGAGCAGTACTTC. This sequence joins TRBV20-1 and TRBJ2-7, with TRBD2 identical over 9 bases. The CDR3 totals 13 residues. Germline V gene data show CDR1 as DFQATT and CDR2 as SNEGSKA (reference sequence). V trimming: 4 bases; J trimming: 5 bases; junction bases outside the gene matches: 6.

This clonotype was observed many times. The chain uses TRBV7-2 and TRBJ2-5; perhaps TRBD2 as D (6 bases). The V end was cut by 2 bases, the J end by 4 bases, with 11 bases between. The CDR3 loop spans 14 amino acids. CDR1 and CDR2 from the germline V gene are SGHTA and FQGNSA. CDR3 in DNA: TGTGCCAGCAGCTTAAATGGGGGAGGAGAGACCCAGTACTTC. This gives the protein CASSLNGGGETQYF.

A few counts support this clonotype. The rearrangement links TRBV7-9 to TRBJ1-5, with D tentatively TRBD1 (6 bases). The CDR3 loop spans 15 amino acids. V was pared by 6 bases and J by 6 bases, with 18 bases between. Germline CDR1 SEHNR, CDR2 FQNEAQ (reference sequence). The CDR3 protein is CASSSNRDFGQPQHF. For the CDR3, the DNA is TGTGCCAGCAGTTCGAACAGGGATTTTGGTCAGCCCCAGCATTTT.

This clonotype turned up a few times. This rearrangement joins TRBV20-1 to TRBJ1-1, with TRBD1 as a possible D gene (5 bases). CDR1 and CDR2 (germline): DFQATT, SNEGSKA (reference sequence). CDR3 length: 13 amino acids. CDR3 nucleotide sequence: TGCAGCCTTGGGGGTCACCTGAACACTGAAGCTTTCTTT. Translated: CSLGGHLNTEAFF.

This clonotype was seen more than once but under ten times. The CDR3 is CASSSVEGRETQYF. In nucleotides, the CDR3 is TGCGCCAGCAGCTCGGTGGAGGGGCGGGAGACCCAGTACTTC. The rearrangement uses TRBV5-1 and TRBJ2-5; TRBD2 is a possible D gene (6 bases). CDR1 and CDR2 (germline): SGHRS, YFSETQ. CDR3 size: 14 residues. Trimming shortened V by 3 bases and J by 5 bases, and 14 bases separated the two germline ends.

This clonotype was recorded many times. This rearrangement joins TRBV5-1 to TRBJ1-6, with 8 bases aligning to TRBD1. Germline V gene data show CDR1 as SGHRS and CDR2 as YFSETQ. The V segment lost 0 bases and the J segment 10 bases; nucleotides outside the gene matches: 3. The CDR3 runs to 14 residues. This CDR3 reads CASSLGQGKSPLHF. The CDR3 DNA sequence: TGCGCCAGCAGCTTGGGACAGGGGAAATCACCCCTCCACTTT.

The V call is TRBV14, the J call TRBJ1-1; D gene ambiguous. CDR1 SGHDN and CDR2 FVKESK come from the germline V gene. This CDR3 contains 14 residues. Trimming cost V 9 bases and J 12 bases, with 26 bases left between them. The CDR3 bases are TGTGCCAGGCGCTCGTCGAGGTTAGGGCCTCAAACTTTCTTT. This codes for CARRSSRLGPQTFF.

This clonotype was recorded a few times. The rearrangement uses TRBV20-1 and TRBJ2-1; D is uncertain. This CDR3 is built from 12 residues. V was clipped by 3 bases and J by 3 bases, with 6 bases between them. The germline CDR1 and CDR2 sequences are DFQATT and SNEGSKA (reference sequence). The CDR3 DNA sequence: TGCAGTGCTAGGCTCCACTACAATGAGCAGTTCTTC. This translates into CSARLHYNEQFF.